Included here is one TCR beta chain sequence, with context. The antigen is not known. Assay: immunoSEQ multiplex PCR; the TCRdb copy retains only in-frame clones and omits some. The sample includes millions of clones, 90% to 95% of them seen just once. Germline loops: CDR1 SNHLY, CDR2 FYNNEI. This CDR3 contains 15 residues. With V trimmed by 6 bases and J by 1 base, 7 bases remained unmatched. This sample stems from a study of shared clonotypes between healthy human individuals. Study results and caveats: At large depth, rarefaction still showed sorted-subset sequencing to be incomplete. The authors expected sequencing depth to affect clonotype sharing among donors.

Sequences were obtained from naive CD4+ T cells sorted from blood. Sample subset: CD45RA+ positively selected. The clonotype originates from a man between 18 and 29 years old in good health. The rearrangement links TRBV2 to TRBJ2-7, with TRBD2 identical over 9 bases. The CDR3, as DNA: TGTGCCAGCAGCGTTTCTAGCGGGGCTTCCTACGAGCAGTACTTC. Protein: CASSVSSGASYEQYF.